This T cell receptor (beta chain) was found in a study of CD8 T cells in Susac syndrome. Background on the study: Patients with Susac syndrome were, at the time of blood collection, therapy-naive, maintained on corticosteroids, or maintained on intravenous immunoglobulin alone.

Worth noting for this clonotype: Its antigen remains unidentified.

Study-level findings and limits: As acknowledged by the study, its TCR sequencing and HLA analysis included a relatively small number of individuals.

The CDR3 runs to 15 residues. Per germline, CDR1 SGHTA and CDR2 FQGNSA. V lost 4 bases and J lost 1, with 13 bases in between. RNA totalling about 0.45 to 1 ug underwent reverse transcription with random hexamers. TCR beta CDR3 was amplified by immunoSEQ covering 54 Vbeta and 13 Jbeta. One entry per CDR3 protein, called by TCRdb with MiXCR from the immunoSEQ multiplex PCR reads. The repertoire holds around 170,000 distinct CDR3 sequences, with roughly 95% as singletons. The sequence was collected from a human donor with Susac syndrome. Sequencing input: CD4+ T cells from PBMCs. V is TRBV7-2 and J is TRBJ2-5; the D is unclear. As DNA, the CDR3 is TGTGCCAGCAGCTCGCCCACAGCATCCCAAGAGACCCAGTACTTC. Protein product: CASSSPTASQETQYF.